This entry is about one TCR beta chain. Primed by a sample-barcoded 5' primer and a J-beta primer mix, a second PCR proceeded for about 6 to 11 cycles. Every cDNA molecule bore a tag from a template-switch adaptor containing 12 random nucleotides. TCRdb called the 5' RACE reads again in MiXCR, with one record for every CDR3 protein. This sample carries 1.2 million to 1.5 million distinct CDR3 sequences, approximately 38% of them seen once, and the ten largest clones take less than 8%. This specimen belongs to a study of blood T cells in healthy people across ages. The authors drew 8.5 to 10 milliliters of peripheral blood from each donor. The CDR3 runs to 15 residues. Germline V gene data show CDR1 as SGHTA and CDR2 as FQGTGA. With 2 bases removed from V and 4 bases from J, the gap between germline ends came to 12 bases.

The receptor was isolated from a young woman in good health. The sequenced sample consisted of blood. The chain joins TRBV7-3 to TRBJ2-1, with D perhaps assigned TRBD1 or TRBD2 (6 bases each). The CDR3 sequence is CASSLGGPGYNEQFF. CDR3 nucleotide sequence: TGTGCCAGCAGCTTAGGGGGGCCTGGGTACAATGAGCAGTTCTTC.